Given below is one TCR beta chain in context. There is no known antigen for this receptor. The record has no base qualities; no much larger clone is one base away. As encoded in the germline V gene, CDR1 is SGDLS while CDR2 is YYNGEE. Trimmed from V: 2 bases; trimmed from J: 6 bases; junction bases lacking a gene match: 8. The CDR3 runs 15 amino acids, cysteine and phenylalanine included. Just CDR3 DNA is preserved here, 45 bases in frame from base 1. The 39 donors, aged about 6 to 100 years, were systemically healthy Caucasian individuals from Russia. Each donor gave 8.5 to 10 milliliters of peripheral blood, collected into EDTA-treated Vacutainer tubes. PBMCs were isolated by Ficoll-Paque density-gradient centrifugation, with at least 7 million obtained per sample. Trizol reagent was used to extract total RNA from PBMCs, with at least 6 micrograms per sample. Naive CD45RAhigh/CD27high T cell percentages were measured by flow cytometry on a PBMC aliquot from every donor.

This entry comes from a study of blood T cells in healthy people across ages (dated by TCRdb to about 2015). As for the study more broadly: In model experiments, template switching captured about one uniquely barcoded TCR beta cDNA molecule for every two T cells. To avoid experimental bias, donors of different ages were spread randomly across the sequencing lanes. The study analyzed two additional independent replicas of 1 million unique cDNA reads from the same blood draw for two donors, one aged 18 to 30 and one aged 80 or older. The donors were divided into four age groups: young (average approximately 16 years), middle-aged (about 39), aged (approximately 62) and long-lived (roughly 82). Age-related changes in TCR beta repertoire diversity were measured in the study by deep sequencing normalized with unique cDNA molecular identifiers.

The full study reports these points: Because profiling used bulk unsorted PBMCs, naive and antigen-experienced compartments could not be compared conclusively. As age increased, observed TCR beta diversity per million T cells dropped in a roughly linear way, and a significant reduction was already evident by age about 40. Compared with the aged group, the long-lived group had more naive CD4+ T cells, fewer expanded clones and increased TCR diversity, suggesting age selection. Estimates of total diversity based on one million sequenced T cells were regarded as lower bounds and as underestimates. A strong correlation was found between observed TCR beta diversity and the percentage of naive T cells measured by flow cytometry. Donor CMV infection status was unknown, potentially confounding age-related changes in expanded clonotypes.

Preparation of the library involved 5' RACE. Instrument on record: Illumina HiSeq 2500. A second PCR of 7 to 11 cycles was performed with a sample-barcoded 5' primer and a J-beta primer mix. A unique molecular identifier was introduced onto each TCR beta cDNA molecule by a template-switch 5' adaptor carrying 12 random nucleotides. Each sample yielded at least 3 million CDR3-containing paired-end reads. First-strand cDNA synthesis was performed from all RNA using the Mint cDNA synthesis kit, with priming by a TRBC-specific oligonucleotide. All cDNA was treated with uracil-DNA glycosylase and then went through a first 18-cycle PCR with the universal primers M1SS and BC2_uni_R. The paper's data handling went like this. For normalization, 1 million high-quality reads were randomly selected from each sample, with every read carrying a distinct molecular identifier. Instead of being binned into consensus sequences, reads that shared molecular identifiers were thrown out. MiTCR, set to a Q25 quality threshold and the strictest error-elimination algorithm, was used for CDR3 identification, clonotype clustering and error correction. A nonparametric unseen species model using Euler transformation provided a lower-bound estimate of total TCR beta diversity. The public reads were reprocessed in TCRdb via fastp at Q25 and MiXCR, keeping in-frame beta chains. When rows share a CDR3 protein, they turn into one entry using the most common DNA and genes. Clone size and V and J calls follow TCRdb, not the original study. This sample lists 1.2 million to 1.5 million distinct CDR3 sequences; around 55% were detected once. The top ten hold under 8.5% of the sample.

Recombination linked TRBV9 to TRBJ1-5; 7 junctional bases match TRBD1. The TCR sequence derives from a man between 18 and 35 years old in good health. Sequencing was performed on blood. The CDR3 reads as follows: CASSVSQGDGQPQHF. The sequenced DNA: TGTGCCAGCAGCGTGAGTCAGGGGGACGGTCAGCCCCAGCATTTT.